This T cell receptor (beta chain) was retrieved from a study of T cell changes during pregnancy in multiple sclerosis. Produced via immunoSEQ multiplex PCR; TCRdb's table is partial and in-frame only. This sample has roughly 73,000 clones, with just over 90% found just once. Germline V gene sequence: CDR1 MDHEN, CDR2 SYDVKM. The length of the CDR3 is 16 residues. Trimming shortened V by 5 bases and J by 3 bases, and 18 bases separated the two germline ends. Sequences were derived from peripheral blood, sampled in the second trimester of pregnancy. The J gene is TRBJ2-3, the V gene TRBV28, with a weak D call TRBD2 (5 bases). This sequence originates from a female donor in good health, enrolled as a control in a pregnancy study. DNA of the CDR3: TGTGCCAGCAGTCCCCCCGGACTTCCTGGGACAGATACGCAGTATTTT. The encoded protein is CASSPPGLPGTDTQYF.